Below are 18 T cell receptor beta chains sequenced from a single sample in a study of technical replicates of blood from four donors. Assay: immunoSEQ multiplex PCR; the TCRdb copy retains only in-frame clones and omits some. The sample has 60,000 to 65,000 clones, 86% seen once. Sequencing used PBMCs. The receptors were gathered from a human donor in good health. Some clones in this sample may be carry-over from other donors' samples.

The chain links TRBV7-9 to TRBJ2-3; 7 bases line up with TRBD1. V was clipped by 6 bases and J by 0 bases; unmatched bases: 6. Germline CDR1 reads SEHNR; CDR2 reads FQNEAQ (reference sequence). The CDR3 is made up of 15 amino acids. The CDR3: CASSQQGPSTDTQYF. Written as DNA, the CDR3 is TGTGCCAGCAGTCAACAGGGGCCTAGCACAGATACGCAGTATTTT.

The genes are TRBV27 and TRBJ1-6, with 7 bases matching TRBD1. This CDR3 contains 14 residues. V shed 7 bases, J shed 5 bases, and the junction held 5 bases outside the gene matches. Germline V CDR1 and CDR2: MNHEY, SMNVEV (reference sequence). Here the CDR3 DNA reads TGTGCCAGCACCCGGGACAGAGATAATTCACCCCTCCACTTT. Its protein product is CASTRDRDNSPLHF.

The rearrangement links TRBV7-6 to TRBJ1-6; possible D gene TRBD1, 6 bases. The CDR3 contains 14 residues. CDR1 and CDR2 from the germline V gene are SGHVS and FNYEAQ. V was trimmed by 7 bases and J by 7 bases, leaving 14 bases between them. CDR3 amino acids: CASTASRGNSPLHF. CDR3 bases: TGTGCCAGCACCGCTTCCAGGGGAAATTCACCCCTCCACTTT.

The chain carries TRBV10-3 and TRBJ1-2, with 7 positions matching TRBD1. The CDR3 has 13 residues. CDR1 and CDR2 from the germline V gene are ENHRY and SYGVKD. Trimming cost V 4 bases and J 1 base; bases outside gene matches: 0. This CDR3 is CAISGQGNYGYTF. The DNA of the CDR3 is TGTGCCATCAGTGGACAGGGTAACTATGGCTACACCTTC.

This rearrangement joins TRBV2 to TRBJ2-1; no firm D call. The CDR3 length is 13 residues. The V gene lost 7 bases and the J gene lost 4 bases, with 11 bases spanning the gap. From germline, CDR1 is SNHLY and CDR2 FYNNEI. The chain's CDR3 is CASTERLYNEQFF. The CDR3 nucleotides are TGTGCCAGCACCGAGAGATTGTACAATGAGCAGTTCTTC.

This chain links TRBV11-2 with TRBJ2-5; D is unresolved. Germline CDR1 SGHAT, CDR2 FQNNGV. CDR3 size: 14 residues. The V gene lost 4 bases and the J gene lost 1 base, with 10 bases spanning the gap. The CDR3 DNA follows: TGTGCCAGCAGCTATAGCAGTTTCCAAGAGACCCAGTACTTC. It is translated as CASSYSSFQETQYF.

This clone turned up a few times. The chain carries TRBV7-3 and TRBJ2-2, with 12 bases matching TRBD1. Germline-derived CDR1 and CDR2 are SGHTA and FQGTGA. The junction had 5 bases not matched to a gene; V was cut back by 5 bases and J by 7 bases. The CDR3 covers 15 residues. The DNA for the CDR3 is TGTGCCAGCAGCCCTGGGACAGGGGGCATCGGGGAGCTGTTTTTT. Its translation: CASSPGTGGIGELFF.

This rearrangement joins TRBV18 to TRBJ2-2; the match to TRBD2 covers 9 bases. This CDR3 contains 16 residues. The V gene end was trimmed by 4 bases and the J gene end by 1 base; junction bases not matched to a gene: 4. Germline CDR1 is KGHSH and CDR2 is LQKENI. The CDR3 DNA is TGTGCCAGCTCACTAGGACTAGCGCAGAACACCGGGGAGCTGTTTTTT. Translation: CASSLGLAQNTGELFF.

The rearrangement links TRBV7-2 to TRBJ2-1, with D tentatively TRBD2 (5 bases). The germline CDR1 and CDR2 sequences are SGHTA and FQGNSA. V was clipped by 1 base and J by 4 bases, with 11 bases between them. CDR3 length equals 15 residues. The CDR3 DNA follows: TGTGCCAGCAGCTTAGTATCCGGACTGTACAATGAGCAGTTCTTC. Its protein product is CASSLVSGLYNEQFF. Based on the CDR3 plus reference TRBV7-2 and TRBJ2-1, the full variable domain is GAGVSQSPSNKVTEKGKDVELRCDPISGHTALYWYRQSLGQGLEFLIYFQGNSAPDKSGLPSDRFSAERTGGSVSTLTIQRTQQEDSAVYLCASSLVSGLYNEQFFGPGTRLTVL.

This clone was recorded once. The chain links TRBV6-4 to TRBJ2-2; 9 positions agree with TRBD2. The germline gives CDR1 MRHNA, CDR2 SNTAGT. The CDR3 runs 14 residues. V lost 3 bases and J lost 7; bases outside the gene matches: 3. CDR3 bases: TGTGCCAGCAGTGAACGGACTAGCGTCGGGGAGCTGTTTTTT. Translating it yields CASSERTSVGELFF.

The rearrangement uses TRBV6-6 and TRBJ1-5; weak D call: TRBD1 (5 bases). The CDR3 is 15 amino acids. Trimming pared 7 bases from V and 0 bases from J, leaving 13 bases between. Germline assignment: CDR1 MNHNY and CDR2 SVGAGI (reference sequence). The CDR3 sequence is CASTLEGVSNQPQHF. The CDR3 DNA reads as TGTGCCAGCACCCTCGAAGGGGTTAGCAATCAGCCCCAGCATTTT.

This clone occurred once. This chain uses TRBV7-2 with TRBJ1-5, with no clear D. The CDR3 extends over 16 amino acids. Germline V gene data show CDR1 as SGHTA and CDR2 as FQGNSA. V lost 0 bases and J lost 1, with 10 bases in between. The CDR3 DNA sequence: TGTGCCAGCAGCTTAGCGCTGTCCGGGAGCAATCAGCCCCAGCATTTT. Translating it yields CASSLALSGSNQPQHF.

The chain couples TRBV7-3 to TRBJ2-2; 10 bases are a match to TRBD2. In germline, CDR1 is SGHTA, CDR2 FQGTGA. The trim removed 5 bases at V and 0 bases at J, leaving 3 bases unmatched. The CDR3 runs to 16 residues. The CDR3 nucleotides are TGTGCCAGCAGCCGAAGCGGGGGGGCGAACACCGGGGAGCTGTTTTTT. It encodes CASSRSGGANTGELFF.

This CDR3 reads CASSRTGGNTEAFF. CDR3 nucleotide sequence: TGTGCCAGCAGCCGGACAGGGGGGAACACTGAAGCTTTCTTT. The chain carries TRBV7-2 and TRBJ1-1; the match to TRBD1 covers 10 bases. Germline CDR1 reads SGHTA; CDR2 reads FQGNSA. V shed 5 bases and J 1 base; nucleotides not matched to a gene: 1. CDR3 length: 14 amino acids.

The genes are TRBV7-2 and TRBJ1-1; TRBD1 is a possible D gene (5 bases). Germline values: CDR1 SGHTA, CDR2 FQGNSA. This CDR3 is 13 amino acids long. Trimming took 6 bases from V and 1 from J, leaving 9 bases between them. The CDR3 DNA is TGTGCCAGCAGGCCTACAGGGAACACTGAAGCTTTCTTT. It is translated as CASRPTGNTEAFF.

The V call is TRBV6-1, the J call TRBJ2-3; 10 bases are a match to TRBD2. Losses at the gene ends were 4 bases for V and 4 bases for J; bases not matched to a gene: 8. Germline V gene sequence: CDR1 MNHNS, CDR2 SASEGT. The CDR3 is 16 residues long. The CDR3 bases are TGTGCCAGCAGTGTCGAGCGGGGGGGCGCCGCAGATACGCAGTATTTT. Encoded protein: CASSVERGGAADTQYF.

This clone was picked up one time. The rearrangement links TRBV5-6 to TRBJ1-2; 7 nucleotides agree with TRBD1. The germline V gene has CDR1 SGHDT and CDR2 YYEEEE. With 3 bases clipped from V and 0 bases from J, the junction kept 11 bases outside the gene matches. CDR3 length equals 17 residues. The CDR3 DNA reads as TGTGCCAGCAGCTGGGGACAGTTAGTTACCTCTAACTATGGCTACACCTTC. Translation: CASSWGQLVTSNYGYTF.

J is TRBJ2-7 and V is TRBV4-3, with 7 nucleotides matching TRBD1. V shed 3 bases and J 3 bases; nucleotides not matched to a gene: 8. Germline V gene sequence: CDR1 LGHNA, CDR2 YSLEER. The CDR3 consists of 15 residues. The CDR3 DNA reads as TGCGCCAGCAGCCAGAGGACAGGTATCCTCTACGAGCAGTACTTC. This translates into CASSQRTGILYEQYF.